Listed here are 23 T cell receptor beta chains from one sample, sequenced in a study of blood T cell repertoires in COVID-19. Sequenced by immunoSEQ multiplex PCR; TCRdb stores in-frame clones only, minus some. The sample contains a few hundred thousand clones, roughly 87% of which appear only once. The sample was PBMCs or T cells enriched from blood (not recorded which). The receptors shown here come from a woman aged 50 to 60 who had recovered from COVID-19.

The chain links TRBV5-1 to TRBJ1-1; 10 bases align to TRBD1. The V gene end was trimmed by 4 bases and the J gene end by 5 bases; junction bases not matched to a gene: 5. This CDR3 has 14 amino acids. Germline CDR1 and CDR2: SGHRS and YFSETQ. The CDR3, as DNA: TGCGCCAGCAGCAAAGGACAGGGGGGGACTGAAGCTTTCTTT. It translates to CASSKGQGGTEAFF.

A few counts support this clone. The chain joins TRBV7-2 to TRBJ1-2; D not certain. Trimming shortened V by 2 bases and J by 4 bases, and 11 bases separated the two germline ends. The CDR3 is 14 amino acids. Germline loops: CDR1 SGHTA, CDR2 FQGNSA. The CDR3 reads CASSLLADFYGYTF. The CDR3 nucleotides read TGTGCCAGCAGCTTATTGGCAGATTTCTATGGCTACACCTTC.

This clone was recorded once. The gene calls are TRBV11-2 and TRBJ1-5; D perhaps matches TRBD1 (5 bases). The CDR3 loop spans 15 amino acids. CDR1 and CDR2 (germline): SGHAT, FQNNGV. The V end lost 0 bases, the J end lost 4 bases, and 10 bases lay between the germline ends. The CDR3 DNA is TGTGCCAGCAGCTTAGATGGGGGGGGGAATCAGCCCCAGCATTTT. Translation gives CASSLDGGGNQPQHF.

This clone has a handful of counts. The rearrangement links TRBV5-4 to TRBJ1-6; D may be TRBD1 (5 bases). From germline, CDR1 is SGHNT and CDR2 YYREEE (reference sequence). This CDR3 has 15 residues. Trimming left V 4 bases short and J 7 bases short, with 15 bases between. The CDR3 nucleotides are TGTGCCAGCAGCGTTACCAGGGAGGCAAATTCACCCCTCCACTTT. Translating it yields CASSVTREANSPLHF.

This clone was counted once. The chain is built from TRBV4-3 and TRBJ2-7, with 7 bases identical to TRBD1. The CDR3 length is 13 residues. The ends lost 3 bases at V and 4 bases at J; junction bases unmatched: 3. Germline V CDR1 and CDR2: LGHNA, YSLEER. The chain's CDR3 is CASSQEQGYEQYF. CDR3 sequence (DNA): TGCGCCAGCAGCCAGGAACAGGGGTACGAGCAGTACTTC.

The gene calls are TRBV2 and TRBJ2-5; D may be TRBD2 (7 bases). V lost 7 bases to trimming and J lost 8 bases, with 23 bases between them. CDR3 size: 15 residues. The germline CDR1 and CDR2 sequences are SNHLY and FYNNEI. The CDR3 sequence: CASTRTGAGAGTQYF. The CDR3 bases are TGTGCCAGCACCCGGACTGGGGCGGGGGCAGGAACCCAGTACTTC.

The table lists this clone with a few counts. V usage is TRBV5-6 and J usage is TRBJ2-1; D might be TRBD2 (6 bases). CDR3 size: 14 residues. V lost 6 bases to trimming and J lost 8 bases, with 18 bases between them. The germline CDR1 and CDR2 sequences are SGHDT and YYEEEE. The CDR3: CASNSLGPSDEQFF. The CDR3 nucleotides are TGTGCCAGCAACTCACTCGGGCCTAGCGATGAGCAGTTCTTC.

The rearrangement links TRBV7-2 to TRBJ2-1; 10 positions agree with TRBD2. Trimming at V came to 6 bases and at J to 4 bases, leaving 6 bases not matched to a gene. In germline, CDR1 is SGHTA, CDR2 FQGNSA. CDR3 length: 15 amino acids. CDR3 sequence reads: CASRESGGGYNEQFF. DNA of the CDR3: TGTGCCAGCAGGGAAAGCGGGGGGGGTTACAATGAGCAGTTCTTC.

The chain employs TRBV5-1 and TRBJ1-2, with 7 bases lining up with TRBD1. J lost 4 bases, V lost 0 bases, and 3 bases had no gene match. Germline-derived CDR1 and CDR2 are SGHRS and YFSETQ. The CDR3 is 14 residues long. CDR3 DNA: TGCGCCAGCAGCTTGGGGACAGGAGCCTATGGCTACACCTTC. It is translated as CASSLGTGAYGYTF.

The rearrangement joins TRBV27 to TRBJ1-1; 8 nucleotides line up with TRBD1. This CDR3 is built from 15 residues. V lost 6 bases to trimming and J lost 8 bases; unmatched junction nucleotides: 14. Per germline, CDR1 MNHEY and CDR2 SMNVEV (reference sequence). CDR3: CASSRSLTGGGEAFF. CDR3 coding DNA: TGTGCCAGCAGCCGTTCTCTTACAGGGGGAGGGGAAGCTTTCTTT.

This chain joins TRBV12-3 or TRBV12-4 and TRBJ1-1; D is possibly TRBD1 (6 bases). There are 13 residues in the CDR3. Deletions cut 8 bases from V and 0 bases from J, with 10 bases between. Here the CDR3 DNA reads TGTGCCAGCGAACAGGGAATGAACACTGAAGCTTTCTTT. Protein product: CASEQGMNTEAFF.

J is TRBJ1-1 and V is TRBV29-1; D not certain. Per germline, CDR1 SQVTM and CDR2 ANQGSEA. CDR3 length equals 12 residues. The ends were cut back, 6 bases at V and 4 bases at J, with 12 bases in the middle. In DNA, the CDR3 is TGCAGCGTGATGGGCAGCCTCACTGAAGCTTTCTTT. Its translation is CSVMGSLTEAFF.

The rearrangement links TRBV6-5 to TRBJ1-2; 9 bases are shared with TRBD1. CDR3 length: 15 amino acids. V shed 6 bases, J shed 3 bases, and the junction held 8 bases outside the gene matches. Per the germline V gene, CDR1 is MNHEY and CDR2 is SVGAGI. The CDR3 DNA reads TGTGCCAGCAGATTGGGACAGGGTAGAGACTATGGCTACACCTTC. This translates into CASRLGQGRDYGYTF.

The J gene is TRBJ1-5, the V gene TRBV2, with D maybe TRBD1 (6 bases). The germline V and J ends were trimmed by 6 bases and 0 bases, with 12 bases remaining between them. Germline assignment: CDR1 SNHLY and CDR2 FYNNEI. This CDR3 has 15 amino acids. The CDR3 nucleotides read TGTGCCAGCAGCGGGACAATTAATAGCAATCAGCCCCAGCATTTT. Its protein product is CASSGTINSNQPQHF. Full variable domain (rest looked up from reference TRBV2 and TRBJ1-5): EPEVTQTPSHQVTQMGQEVILRCVPISNHLYFYWYRQILGQKVEFLVSFYNNEISEKSEIFDDQFSVERPDGSNFTLKIRSTKLEDSAMYFCASSGTINSNQPQHFGDGTRLSIL.

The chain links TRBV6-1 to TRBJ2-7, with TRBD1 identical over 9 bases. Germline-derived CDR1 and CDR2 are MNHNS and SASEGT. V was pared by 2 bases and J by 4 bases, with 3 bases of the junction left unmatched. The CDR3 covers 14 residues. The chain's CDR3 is CASSETGGPYEQYF. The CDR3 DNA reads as TGTGCCAGCAGTGAAACAGGGGGCCCTTACGAGCAGTACTTC.

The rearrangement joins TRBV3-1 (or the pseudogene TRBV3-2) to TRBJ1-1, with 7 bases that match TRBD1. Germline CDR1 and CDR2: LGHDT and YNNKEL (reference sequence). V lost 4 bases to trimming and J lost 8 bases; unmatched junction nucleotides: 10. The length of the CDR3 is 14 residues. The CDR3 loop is CASSPRSTGIEAFF. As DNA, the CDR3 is TGTGCCAGCAGCCCCCGATCGACAGGGATCGAAGCTTTCTTT.

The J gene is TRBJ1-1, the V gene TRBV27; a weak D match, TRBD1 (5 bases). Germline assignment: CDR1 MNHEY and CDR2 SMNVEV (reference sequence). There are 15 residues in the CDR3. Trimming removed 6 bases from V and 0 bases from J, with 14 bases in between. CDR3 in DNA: TGTGCCAGCAGGATCCGTCGACAGTTGAACACTGAAGCTTTCTTT. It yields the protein CASRIRRQLNTEAFF.

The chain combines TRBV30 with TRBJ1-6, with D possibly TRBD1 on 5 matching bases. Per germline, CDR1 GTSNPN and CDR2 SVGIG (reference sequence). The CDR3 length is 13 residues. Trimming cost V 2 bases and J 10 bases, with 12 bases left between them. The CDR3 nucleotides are TGTGCCTGGAGTCAGGGAAGTGCCTCACCCCTCCACTTT. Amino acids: CAWSQGSASPLHF.

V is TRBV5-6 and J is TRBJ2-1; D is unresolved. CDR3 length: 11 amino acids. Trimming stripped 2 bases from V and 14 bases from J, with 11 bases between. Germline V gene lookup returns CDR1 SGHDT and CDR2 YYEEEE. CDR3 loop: CASSLSVEKFF. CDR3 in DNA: TGTGCCAGCAGCTTATCCGTAGAGAAGTTCTTC.

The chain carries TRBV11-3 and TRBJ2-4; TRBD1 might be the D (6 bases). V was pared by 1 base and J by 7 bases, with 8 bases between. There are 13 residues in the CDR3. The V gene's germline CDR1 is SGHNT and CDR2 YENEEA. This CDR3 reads CASSLAGENIQYF. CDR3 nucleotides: TGTGCCAGCAGCTTAGCAGGGGAGAACATTCAGTACTTC.

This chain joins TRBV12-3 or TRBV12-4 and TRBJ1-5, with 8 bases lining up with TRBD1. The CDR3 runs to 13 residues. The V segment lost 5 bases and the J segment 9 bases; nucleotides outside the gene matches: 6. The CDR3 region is CASSTTGGAPQHF. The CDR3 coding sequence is TGTGCCAGCAGTACAACAGGGGGTGCGCCCCAGCATTTT.

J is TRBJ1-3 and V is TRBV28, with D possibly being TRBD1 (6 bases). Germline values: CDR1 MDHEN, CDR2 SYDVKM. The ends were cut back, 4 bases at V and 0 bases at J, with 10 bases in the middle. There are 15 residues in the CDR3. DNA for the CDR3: TGTGCCAGCAGTTCCCAGGGGCTCTCTGGAAACACCATATATTTT. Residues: CASSSQGLSGNTIYF.

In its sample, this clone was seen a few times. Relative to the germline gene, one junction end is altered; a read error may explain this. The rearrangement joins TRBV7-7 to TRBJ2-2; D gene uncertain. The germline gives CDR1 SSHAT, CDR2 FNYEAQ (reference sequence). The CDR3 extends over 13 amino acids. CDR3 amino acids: CASSPAGPGELFF. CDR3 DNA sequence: TGTGCTAGCAGTCCCGCCGGTCCCGGGGAGCTGTTTTTT.